This T cell receptor beta chain was captured in a study of identical twins. General study points: Twins shared beta out-of-frame sequences in excess, but this excess was weaker. Models underestimated out-of-frame TCR alpha sharing in monozygotic twins.

After template switching added a universal primer site, the resulting cDNA carried unique molecular identifiers. MiXCR, run by TCRdb on the 5' RACE reads, gives a single entry per CDR3 protein. Of around 670,000 distinct CDR3 sequences in the sample, around 6% were seen once. This CDR3 has 11 amino acids. V was clipped by 4 bases and J by 7 bases, with 6 bases between them. Many counts were recorded for this clonotype. Its specificity is unknown. This chain connects TRBV12-3 or TRBV12-4 to TRBJ2-3; D gene uncertain. The source of this sequence is a man aged 18 to 29 in good health. The material sequenced was naive T cells sorted from blood. The CDR3 reads CASSSRYTQYF. The CDR3 DNA reads TGTGCCAGCAGTTCCCGATATACGCAGTATTTT.